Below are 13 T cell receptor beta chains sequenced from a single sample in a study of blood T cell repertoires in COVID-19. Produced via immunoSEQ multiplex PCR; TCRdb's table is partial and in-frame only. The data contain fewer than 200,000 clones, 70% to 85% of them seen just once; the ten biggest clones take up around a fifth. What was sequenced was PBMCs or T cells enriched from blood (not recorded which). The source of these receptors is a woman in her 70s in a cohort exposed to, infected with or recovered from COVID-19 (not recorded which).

The CDR3 loop reads CASSPPPGRNNYGYTF. CDR3 nucleotides: TGTGCCAGCAGCCCACCACCGGGTCGTAATAACTATGGCTACACCTTC. The chain employs TRBV5-5 and TRBJ1-2; D ambiguous. The V end lost 4 bases, the J end lost 1 base, and 17 bases lay between the germline ends. Germline V gene sequence: CDR1 SGHKS, CDR2 YYEKEE (reference sequence). CDR3 length equals 16 residues. The full variable domain, its missing parts supplied by reference TRBV5-5 and TRBJ1-2, is DAGVTQSPTHLIKTRGQQVTLRCSPISGHKSVSWYQQVLGQGPQFIFQYYEKEERGRGNFPDRFSARQFPNYSSELNVNALLLGDSALYLCASSPPPGRNNYGYTFGSGTRLTVV.

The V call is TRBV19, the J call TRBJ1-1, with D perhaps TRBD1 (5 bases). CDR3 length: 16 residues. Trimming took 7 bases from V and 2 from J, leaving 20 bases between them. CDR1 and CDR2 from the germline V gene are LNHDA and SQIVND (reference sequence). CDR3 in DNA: TGTGCCAGTAATACCAGGCACCGACAGCCAAACACTGAAGCTTTCTTT. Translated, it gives CASNTRHRQPNTEAFF.

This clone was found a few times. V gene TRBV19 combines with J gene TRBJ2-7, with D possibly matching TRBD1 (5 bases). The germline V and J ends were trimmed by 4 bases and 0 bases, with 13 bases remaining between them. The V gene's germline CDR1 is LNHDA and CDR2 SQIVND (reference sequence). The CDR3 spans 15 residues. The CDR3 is CASSTLVTDSYEQYF. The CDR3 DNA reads TGTGCCAGTAGTACCCTAGTGACAGACTCCTACGAGCAGTACTTC.

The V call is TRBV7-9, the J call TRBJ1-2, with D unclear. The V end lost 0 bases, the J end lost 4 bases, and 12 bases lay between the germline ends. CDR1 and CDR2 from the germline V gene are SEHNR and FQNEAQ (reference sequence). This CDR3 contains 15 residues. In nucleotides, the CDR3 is TGTGCCAGCAGCTTAGCGCACAAGGACTTCTATGGCTACACCTTC. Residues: CASSLAHKDFYGYTF.

CDR3 nucleotides: TGTGCCAGCAGCCTCCGGGCCAGAGGGCGAAGTGAGCAGTTCTTC. Translated: CASSLRARGRSEQFF. The V call is TRBV7-3, the J call TRBJ2-1; D is perhaps TRBD2 (5 bases). V lost 5 bases and J lost 9, with 20 bases in between. Germline loops: CDR1 SGHTA, CDR2 FQGTGA. CDR3 length: 15 amino acids.

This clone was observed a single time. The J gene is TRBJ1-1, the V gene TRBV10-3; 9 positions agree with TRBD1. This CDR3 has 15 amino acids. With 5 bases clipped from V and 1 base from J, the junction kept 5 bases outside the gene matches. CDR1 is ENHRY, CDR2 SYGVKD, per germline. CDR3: CAISPGQGANTEAFF. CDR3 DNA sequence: TGTGCCATCAGTCCGGGACAGGGAGCGAACACTGAAGCTTTCTTT.

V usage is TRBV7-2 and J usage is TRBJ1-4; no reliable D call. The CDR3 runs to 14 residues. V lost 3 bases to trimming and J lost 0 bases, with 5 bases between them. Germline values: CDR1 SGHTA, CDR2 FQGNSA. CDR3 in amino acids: CASSFQATNEKLFF. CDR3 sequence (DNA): TGTGCCAGCAGCTTTCAGGCAACTAATGAAAAACTGTTTTTT.

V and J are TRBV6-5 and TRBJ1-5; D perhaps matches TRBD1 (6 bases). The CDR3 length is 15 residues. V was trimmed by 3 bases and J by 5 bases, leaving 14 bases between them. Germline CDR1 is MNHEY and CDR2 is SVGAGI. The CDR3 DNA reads TGTGCCAGCAGTTATGGCAGGGGTGTCGATCAGCCCCAGCATTTT. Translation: CASSYGRGVDQPQHF.

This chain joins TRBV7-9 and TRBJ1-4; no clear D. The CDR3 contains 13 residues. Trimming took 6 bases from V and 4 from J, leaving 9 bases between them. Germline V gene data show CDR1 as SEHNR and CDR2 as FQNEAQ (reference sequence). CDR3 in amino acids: CASSEVLNEKLFF. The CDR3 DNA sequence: TGTGCCAGCAGTGAGGTCCTTAATGAAAAACTGTTTTTT.

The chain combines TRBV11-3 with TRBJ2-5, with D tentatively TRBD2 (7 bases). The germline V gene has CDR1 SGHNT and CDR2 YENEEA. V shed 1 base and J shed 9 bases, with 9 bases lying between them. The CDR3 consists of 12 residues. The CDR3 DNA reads TGTGCCAGCAGCTTAGGGGAGGGGGCCCAGTACTTC. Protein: CASSLGEGAQYF. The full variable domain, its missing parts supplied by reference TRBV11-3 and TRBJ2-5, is EAGVVQSPRYKIIEKKQPVAFWCNPISGHNTLYWYLQNLGQGPELLIRYENEEAVDDSQLPKDRFSAERLKGVDSTLKIQPAELGDSAVYLCASSLGEGAQYFGPGTRLLVL.

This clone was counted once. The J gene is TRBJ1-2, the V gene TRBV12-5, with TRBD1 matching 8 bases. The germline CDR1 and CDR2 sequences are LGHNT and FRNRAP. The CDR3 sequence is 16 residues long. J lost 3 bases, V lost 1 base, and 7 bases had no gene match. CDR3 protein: CASGLGDRGLHYGYTF. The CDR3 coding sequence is TGTGCTAGTGGTTTGGGCGACAGGGGTTTACACTATGGCTACACCTTC.

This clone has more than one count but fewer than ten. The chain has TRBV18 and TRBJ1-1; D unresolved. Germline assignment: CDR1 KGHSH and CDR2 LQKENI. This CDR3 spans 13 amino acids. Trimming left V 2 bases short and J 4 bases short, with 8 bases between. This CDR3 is CASSPAEGTEAFF. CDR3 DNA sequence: TGTGCCAGCTCACCAGCGGAGGGCACTGAAGCTTTCTTT.

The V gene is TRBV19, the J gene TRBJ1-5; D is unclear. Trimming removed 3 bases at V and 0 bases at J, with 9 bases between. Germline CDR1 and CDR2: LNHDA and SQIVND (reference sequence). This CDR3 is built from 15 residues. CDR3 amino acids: CASSIFSRSNQPQHF. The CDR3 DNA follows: TGTGCCAGTAGTATTTTTTCCCGTAGCAATCAGCCCCAGCATTTT.